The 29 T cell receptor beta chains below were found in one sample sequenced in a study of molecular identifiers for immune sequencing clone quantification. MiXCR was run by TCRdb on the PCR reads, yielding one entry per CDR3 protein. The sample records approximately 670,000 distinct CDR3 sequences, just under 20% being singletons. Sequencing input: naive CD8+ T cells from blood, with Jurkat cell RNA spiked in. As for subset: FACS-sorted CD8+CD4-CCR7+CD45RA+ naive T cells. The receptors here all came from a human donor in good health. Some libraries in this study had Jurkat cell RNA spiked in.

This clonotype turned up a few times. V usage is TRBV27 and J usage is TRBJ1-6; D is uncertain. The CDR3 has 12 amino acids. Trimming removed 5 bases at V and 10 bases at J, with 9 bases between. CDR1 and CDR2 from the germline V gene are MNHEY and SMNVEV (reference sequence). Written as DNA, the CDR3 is TGTGCCAGCAGTGACCGAGGATCACCCCTCCACTTT. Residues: CASSDRGSPLHF.

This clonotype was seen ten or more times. In DNA, the CDR3 is TGTGCCAGCAGTGATCAAAGCCCCCACAGGGGCCAACCCACCTACGAGCAGTACTTC. It is translated as CASSDQSPHRGQPTYEQYF. The chain is built from TRBV25-1 and TRBJ2-7, with TRBD1 matching 7 bases. V shed 3 bases and J 2 bases; nucleotides not matched to a gene: 19. The CDR3 has 19 residues. From germline, CDR1 is MGHDK and CDR2 SYGVNS.

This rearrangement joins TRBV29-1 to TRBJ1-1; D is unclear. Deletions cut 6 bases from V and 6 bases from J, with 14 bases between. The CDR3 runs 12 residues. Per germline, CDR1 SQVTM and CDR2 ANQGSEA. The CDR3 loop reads CSVDTGGPEAFF. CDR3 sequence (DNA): TGCAGCGTCGATACTGGAGGCCCTGAAGCTTTCTTT.

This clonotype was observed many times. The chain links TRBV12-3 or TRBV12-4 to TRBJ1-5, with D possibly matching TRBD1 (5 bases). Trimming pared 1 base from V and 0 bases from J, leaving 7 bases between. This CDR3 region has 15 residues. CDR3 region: CASSLGGSSNQPQHF. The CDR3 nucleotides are TGTGCCAGCAGTTTAGGGGGGAGTAGCAATCAGCCCCAGCATTTT.

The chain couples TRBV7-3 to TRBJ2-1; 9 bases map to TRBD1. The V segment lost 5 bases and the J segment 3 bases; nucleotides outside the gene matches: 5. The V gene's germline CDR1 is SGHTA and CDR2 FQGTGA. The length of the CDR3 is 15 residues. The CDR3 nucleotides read TGTGCCAGCAGCCTCGGGACAGGGATCTACAATGAGCAGTTCTTC. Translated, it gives CASSLGTGIYNEQFF.

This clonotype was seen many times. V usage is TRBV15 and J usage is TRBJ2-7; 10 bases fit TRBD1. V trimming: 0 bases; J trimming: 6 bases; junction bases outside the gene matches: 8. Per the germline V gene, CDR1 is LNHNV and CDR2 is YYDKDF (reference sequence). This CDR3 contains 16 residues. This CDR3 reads CATSRDLGTGEVEQYF. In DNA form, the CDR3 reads TGTGCCACCAGCAGAGATTTGGGGACAGGGGAAGTCGAGCAGTACTTC.

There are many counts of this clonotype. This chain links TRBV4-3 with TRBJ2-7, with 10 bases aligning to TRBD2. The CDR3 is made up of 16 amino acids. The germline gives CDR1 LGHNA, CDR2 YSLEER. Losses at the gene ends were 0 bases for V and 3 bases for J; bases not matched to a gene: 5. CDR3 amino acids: CASSQEGASGSYEQYF. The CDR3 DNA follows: TGCGCCAGCAGCCAAGAAGGGGCTAGCGGGAGCTACGAGCAGTACTTC.

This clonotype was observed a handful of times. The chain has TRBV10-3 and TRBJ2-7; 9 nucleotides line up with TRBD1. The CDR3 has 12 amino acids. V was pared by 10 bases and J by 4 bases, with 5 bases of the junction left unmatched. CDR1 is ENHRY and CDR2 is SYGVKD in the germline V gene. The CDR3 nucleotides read TGTGCCACCGGGACAGGGCAATACGAGCAGTACTTC. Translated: CATGTGQYEQYF.

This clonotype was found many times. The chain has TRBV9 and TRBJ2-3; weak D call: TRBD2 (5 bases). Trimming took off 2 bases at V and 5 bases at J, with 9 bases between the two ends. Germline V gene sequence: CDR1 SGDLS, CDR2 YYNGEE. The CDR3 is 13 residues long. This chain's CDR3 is CASSVGGGDTQYF. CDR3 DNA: TGTGCCAGCAGCGTCGGCGGAGGAGATACGCAGTATTTT. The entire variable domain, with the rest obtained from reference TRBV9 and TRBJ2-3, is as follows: DSGVTQTPKHLITATGQRVTLRCSPRSGDLSVYWYQQSLDQGLQFLIQYYNGEERAKGNILERFSAQQFPDLHSELNLSSLELGDSALYFCASSVGGGDTQYFGPGTRLTVL.

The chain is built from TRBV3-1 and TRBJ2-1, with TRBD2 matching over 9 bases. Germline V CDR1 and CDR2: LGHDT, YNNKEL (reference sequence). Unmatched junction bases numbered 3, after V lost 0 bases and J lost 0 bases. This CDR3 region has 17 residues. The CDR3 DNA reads TGTGCCAGCAGCCAAGAGGATAGCGGGAGCTCCTACAATGAGCAGTTCTTC. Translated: CASSQEDSGSSYNEQFF.

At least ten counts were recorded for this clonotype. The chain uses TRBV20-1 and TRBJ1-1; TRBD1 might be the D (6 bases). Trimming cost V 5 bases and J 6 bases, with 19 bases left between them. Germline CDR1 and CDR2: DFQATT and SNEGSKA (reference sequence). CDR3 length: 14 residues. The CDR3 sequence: CSALPGLGGPEAFF. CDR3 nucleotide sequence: TGCAGTGCTCTGCCCGGGTTGGGGGGCCCTGAAGCTTTCTTT.

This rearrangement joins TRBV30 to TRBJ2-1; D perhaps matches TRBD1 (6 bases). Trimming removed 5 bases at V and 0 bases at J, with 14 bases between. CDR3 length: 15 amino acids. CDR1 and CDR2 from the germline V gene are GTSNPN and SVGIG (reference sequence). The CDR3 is CAWGDRWGSYNEQFF. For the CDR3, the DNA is TGTGCCTGGGGAGACAGGTGGGGCTCCTACAATGAGCAGTTCTTC.

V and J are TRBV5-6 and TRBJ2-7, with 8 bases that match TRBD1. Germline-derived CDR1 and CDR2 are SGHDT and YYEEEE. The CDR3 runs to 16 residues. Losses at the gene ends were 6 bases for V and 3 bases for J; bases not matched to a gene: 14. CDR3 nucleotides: TGTGCCAGCACTAACCTTGAAGGGACAGGATACTACGAGCAGTACTTC. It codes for CASTNLEGTGYYEQYF. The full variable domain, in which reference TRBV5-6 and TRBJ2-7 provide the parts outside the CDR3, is DAGVTQSPTHLIKTRGQQVTLRCSPKSGHDTVSWYQQALGQGPQFIFQYYEEEERQRGNFPDRFSGHQFPNYSSELNVNALLLGDSALYLCASTNLEGTGYYEQYFGPGTRLTVT.

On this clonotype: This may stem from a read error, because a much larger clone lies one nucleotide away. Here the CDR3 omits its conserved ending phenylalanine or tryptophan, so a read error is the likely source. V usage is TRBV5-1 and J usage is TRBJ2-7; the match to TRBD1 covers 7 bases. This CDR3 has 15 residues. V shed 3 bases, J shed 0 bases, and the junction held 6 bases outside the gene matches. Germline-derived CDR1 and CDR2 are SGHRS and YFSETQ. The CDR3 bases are TGCGCCAGCAGCTGGACACAGGGGAACTCCTACGAGCAGTACTCC. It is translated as CASSWTQGNSYEQYS.

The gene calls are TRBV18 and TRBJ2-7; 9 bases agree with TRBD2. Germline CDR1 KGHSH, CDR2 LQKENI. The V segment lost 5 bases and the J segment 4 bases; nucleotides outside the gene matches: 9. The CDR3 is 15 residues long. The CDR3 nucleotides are TGTGCCAGCTCATCCCCGGCTAGCGGGATTTACGAGCAGTACTTC. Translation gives CASSSPASGIYEQYF.

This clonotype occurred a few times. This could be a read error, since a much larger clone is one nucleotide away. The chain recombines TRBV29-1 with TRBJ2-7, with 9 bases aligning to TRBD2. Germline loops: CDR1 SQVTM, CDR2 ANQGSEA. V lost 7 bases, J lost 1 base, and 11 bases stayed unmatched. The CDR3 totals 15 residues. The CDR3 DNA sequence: TGCAGCGCACTCCTATTTGCGGGGGGGTCCTACGAGCAGTACTTC. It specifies CSALLFAGGSYEQYF.

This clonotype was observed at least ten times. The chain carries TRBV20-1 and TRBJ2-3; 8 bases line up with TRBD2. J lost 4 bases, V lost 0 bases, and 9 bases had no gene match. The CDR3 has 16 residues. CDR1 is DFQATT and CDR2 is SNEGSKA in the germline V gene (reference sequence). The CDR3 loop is CSARDYRGTSADTQYF. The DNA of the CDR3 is TGCAGTGCTAGAGATTACCGGGGGACTAGTGCAGATACGCAGTATTTT.

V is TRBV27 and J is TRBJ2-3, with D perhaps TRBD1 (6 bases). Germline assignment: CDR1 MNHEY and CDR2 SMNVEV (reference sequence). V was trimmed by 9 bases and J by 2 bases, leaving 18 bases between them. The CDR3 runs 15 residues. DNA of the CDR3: TGTGCCAGTGATAAACCGGGACACCTCACAGATACGCAGTATTTT. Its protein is CASDKPGHLTDTQYF.

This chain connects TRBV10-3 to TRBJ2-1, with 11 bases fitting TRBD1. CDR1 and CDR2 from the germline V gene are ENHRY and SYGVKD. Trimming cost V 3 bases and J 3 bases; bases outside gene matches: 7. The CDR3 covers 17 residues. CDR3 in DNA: TGTGCCATCAGTGATTCAGCCGGGACAGGGGGCTACAATGAGCAGTTCTTC. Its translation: CAISDSAGTGGYNEQFF.

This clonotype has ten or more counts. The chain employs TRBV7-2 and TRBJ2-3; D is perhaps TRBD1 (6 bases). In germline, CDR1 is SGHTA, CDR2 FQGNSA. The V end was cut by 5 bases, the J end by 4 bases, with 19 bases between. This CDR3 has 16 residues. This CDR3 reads CASSPIPGHPSDTQYF. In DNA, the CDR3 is TGTGCCAGCAGCCCGATACCGGGACACCCCTCAGATACGCAGTATTTT.

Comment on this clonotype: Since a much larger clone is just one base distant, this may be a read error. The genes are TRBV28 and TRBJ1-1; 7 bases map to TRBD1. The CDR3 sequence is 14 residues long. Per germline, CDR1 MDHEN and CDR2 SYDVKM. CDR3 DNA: TGTGCCAGCAGTTTCCCGACAGGGAACACTAAAGCTTTCTTT. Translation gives CASSFPTGNTKAFF.

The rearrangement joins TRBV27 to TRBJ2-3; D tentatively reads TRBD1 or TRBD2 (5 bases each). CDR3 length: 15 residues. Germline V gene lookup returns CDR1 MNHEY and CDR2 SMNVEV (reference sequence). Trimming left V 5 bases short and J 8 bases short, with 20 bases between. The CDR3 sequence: CASSTRDEGIGTQYF. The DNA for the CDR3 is TGTGCCAGCAGTACCCGGGACGAGGGGATAGGTACGCAGTATTTT.

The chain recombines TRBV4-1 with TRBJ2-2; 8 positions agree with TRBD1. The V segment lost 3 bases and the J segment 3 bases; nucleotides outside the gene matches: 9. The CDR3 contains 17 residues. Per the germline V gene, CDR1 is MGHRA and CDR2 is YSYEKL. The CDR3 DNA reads TGCGCCAGCAGCCAGGGGGGTCGGACAGGGCACACCGGGGAGCTGTTTTTT. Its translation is CASSQGGRTGHTGELFF.

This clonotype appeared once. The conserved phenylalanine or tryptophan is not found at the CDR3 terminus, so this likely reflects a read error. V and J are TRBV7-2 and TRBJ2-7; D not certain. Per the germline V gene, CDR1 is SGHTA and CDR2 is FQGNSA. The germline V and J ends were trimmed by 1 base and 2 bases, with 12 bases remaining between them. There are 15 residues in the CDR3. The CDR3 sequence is CASSLDVGRAYEQYS. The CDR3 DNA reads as TGTGCCAGCAGCTTAGACGTGGGAAGGGCCTACGAGCAGTACTCC.

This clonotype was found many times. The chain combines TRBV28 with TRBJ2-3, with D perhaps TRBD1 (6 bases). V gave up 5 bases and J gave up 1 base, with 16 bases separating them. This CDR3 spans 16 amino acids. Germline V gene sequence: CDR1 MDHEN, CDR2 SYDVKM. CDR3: CASSIYGTPGTDTQYF. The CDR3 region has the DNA TGTGCCAGCAGTATATACGGGACACCAGGCACAGATACGCAGTATTTT.

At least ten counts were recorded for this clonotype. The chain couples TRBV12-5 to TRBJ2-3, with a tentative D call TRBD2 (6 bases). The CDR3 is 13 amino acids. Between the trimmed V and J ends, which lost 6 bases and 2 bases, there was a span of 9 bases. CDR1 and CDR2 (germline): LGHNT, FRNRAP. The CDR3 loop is CASGSGLTDTQYF. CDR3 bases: TGTGCTAGTGGCTCGGGACTCACAGATACGCAGTATTTT. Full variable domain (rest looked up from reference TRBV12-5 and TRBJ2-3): DARVTQTPRHKVTEMGQEVTMRCQPILGHNTVFWYRQTMMQGLELLAYFRNRAPLDDSGMPKDRFSAEMPDATLATLKIQPSEPRDSAVYFCASGSGLTDTQYFGPGTRLTVL.

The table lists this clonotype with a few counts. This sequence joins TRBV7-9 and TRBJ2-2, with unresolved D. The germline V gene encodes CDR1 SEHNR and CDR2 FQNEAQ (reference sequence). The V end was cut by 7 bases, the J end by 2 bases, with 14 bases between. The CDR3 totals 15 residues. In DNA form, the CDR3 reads TGTGCCAGCACCATAGGGAAGTCCAACACCGGGGAGCTGTTTTTT. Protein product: CASTIGKSNTGELFF.

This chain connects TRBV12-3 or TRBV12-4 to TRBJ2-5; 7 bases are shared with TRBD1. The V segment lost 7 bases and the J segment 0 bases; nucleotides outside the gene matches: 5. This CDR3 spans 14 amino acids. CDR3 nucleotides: TGTGCCAGCACCGTTGGGACAGACCAAGAGACCCAGTACTTC. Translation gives CASTVGTDQETQYF.

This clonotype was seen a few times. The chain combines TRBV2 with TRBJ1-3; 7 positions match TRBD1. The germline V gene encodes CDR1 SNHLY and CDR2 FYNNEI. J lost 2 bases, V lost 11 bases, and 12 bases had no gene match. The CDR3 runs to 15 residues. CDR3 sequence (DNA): TGTGCCTTCCCACGGGGGACAGAGACTGGAAACACCATATATTTT. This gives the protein CAFPRGTETGNTIYF. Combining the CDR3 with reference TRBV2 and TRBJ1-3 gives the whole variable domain EPEVTQTPSHQVTQMGQEVILRCVPISNHLYFYWYRQILGQKVEFLVSFYNNEISEKSEIFDDQFSVERPDGSNFTLKIRSTKLEDSAMYFCAFPRGTETGNTIYFGEGSWLTVV.